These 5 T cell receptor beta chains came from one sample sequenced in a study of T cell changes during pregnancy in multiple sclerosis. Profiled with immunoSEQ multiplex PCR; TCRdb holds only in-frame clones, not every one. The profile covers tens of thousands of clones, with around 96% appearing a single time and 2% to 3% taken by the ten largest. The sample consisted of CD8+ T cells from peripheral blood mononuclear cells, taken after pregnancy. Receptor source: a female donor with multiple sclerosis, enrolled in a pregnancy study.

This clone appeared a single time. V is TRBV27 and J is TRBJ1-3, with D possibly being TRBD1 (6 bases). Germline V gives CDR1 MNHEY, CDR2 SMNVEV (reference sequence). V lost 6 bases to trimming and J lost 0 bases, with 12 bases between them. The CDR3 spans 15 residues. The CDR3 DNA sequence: TGTGCCAGCAGCCGGGACACACACTCTGGAAACACCATATATTTT. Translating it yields CASSRDTHSGNTIYF.

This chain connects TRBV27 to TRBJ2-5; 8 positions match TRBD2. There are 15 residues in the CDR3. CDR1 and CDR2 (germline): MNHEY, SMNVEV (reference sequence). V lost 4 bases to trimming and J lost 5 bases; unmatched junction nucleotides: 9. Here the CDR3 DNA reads TGTGCCAGCAGTTCCGGACTAGCCGGAGGGGAGACCCAGTACTTC. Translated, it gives CASSSGLAGGETQYF.

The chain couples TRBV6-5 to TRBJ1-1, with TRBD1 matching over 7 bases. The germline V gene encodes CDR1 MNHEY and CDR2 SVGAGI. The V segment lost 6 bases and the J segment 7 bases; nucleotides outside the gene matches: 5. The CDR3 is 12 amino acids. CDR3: CASRGDRLEAFF. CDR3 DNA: TGTGCCAGCAGGGGGGACAGACTTGAAGCTTTCTTT.

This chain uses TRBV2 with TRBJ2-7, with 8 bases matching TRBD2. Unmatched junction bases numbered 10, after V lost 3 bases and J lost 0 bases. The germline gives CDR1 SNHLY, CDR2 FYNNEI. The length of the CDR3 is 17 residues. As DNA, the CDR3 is TGTGCCAGCAGTGACCCTAGCGGGCCACCCCGCTCCTACGAGCAGTACTTC. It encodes CASSDPSGPPRSYEQYF.

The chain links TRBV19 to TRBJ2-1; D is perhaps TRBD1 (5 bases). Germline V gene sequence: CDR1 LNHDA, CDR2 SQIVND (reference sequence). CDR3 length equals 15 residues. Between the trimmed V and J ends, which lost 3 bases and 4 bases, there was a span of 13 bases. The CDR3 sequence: CASSIGQGYYNEQFF. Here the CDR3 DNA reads TGTGCCAGTAGTATCGGGCAGGGTTATTACAATGAGCAGTTCTTC.